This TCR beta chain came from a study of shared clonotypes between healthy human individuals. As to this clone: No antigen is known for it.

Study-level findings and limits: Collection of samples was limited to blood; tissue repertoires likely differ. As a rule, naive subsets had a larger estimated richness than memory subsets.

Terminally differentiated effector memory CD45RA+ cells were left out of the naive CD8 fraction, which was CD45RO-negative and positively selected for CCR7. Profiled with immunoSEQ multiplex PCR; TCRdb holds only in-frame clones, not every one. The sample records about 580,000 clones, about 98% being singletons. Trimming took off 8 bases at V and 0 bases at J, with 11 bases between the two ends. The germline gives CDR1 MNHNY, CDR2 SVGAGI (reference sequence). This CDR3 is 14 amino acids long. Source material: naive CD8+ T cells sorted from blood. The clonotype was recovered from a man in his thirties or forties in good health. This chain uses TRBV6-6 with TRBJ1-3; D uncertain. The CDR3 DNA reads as TGTGCCAGCCGTCAGAAGAACTCTGGAAACACCATATATTTT. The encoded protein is CASRQKNSGNTIYF.